The T cell receptor (beta chain) under discussion was sequenced for a study of blood T cell repertoires in COVID-19. In the study overall: From T cells, B-cell-depleted T cells, or PBMCs came the material, which was cDNA or gDNA.

Assay: immunoSEQ multiplex PCR; the TCRdb copy retains only in-frame clones and omits some. The top ten clones hold 13% of a sample with approximately 69,000 clones, about four fifths of them seen once. The CDR3 is made up of 14 amino acids. Germline lookup yields CDR1 SGHTA and CDR2 FQGNSA. Trimming shortened V by 5 bases and J by 4 bases, and 14 bases separated the two germline ends. Specimen: peripheral blood. The rearrangement uses TRBV7-2 and TRBJ1-2, with D perhaps matching TRBD1 (6 bases). This clonotype was obtained from a man over 45 with COVID-19, enrolled during active disease. The CDR3 spells CASSQQGQGYGYTF. DNA for the CDR3: TGTGCCAGCAGCCAACAGGGTCAGGGCTATGGCTACACCTTC.